Included here is one TCR beta chain sequence, with context. Its cognate antigen is unknown. These data belong to a study of OX40 agonist ivuxolimab in advanced cancers. Across the study: Participants, 82.7% male, averaged roughly 60 years of age, ranging from 23 to 79. General study points: At 0.1 to 3.0 mg/kg, CD4+ and CD8+ blood T cells expanded clonally by week 6.

Trimming left V 4 bases short and J 0 bases short, with 13 bases between. Germline V gene sequence: CDR1 MDHEN, CDR2 SYDVKM. This CDR3 region has 16 residues. Profiling relied on immunoSEQ multiplex PCR, and the TCRdb table lists in-frame clones only, not all of them. Seen here are tens of thousands of clones, 88% observed once, and the top ten hold approximately 1%. This clonotype originated in an adult with an advanced solid tumor such as melanoma, head and neck, liver or kidney cancer. This rearrangement joins TRBV28 to TRBJ1-5, with a possible D match to TRBD1 (5 bases). Source: CD4+ or CD8+ T cells sorted from blood, taken in a trial of the OX40 agonist ivuxolimab. Here the CDR3 reads CASSSPDSDSNQPQHF. The CDR3 region has the DNA TGTGCCAGCAGTTCCCCCGACAGTGATAGCAATCAGCCCCAGCATTTT.